This T cell receptor beta chain was sequenced for a study of T cells in Graves' hyperthyroidism and ophthalmopathy. The CDR3 extends over 15 amino acids. Trimming at V came to 0 bases and at J to 3 bases, leaving 2 bases not matched to a gene. Per germline, CDR1 SGHRS and CDR2 YFSETQ. Each person with ophthalmopathy scored at least 3 on the Clinical Activity Score, reached NOSPECS grade 4 or higher, and had been ill under 3 months. Uncontrolled infection, other autoimmune disease, pregnancy and lactation each barred patients from inclusion. RNA transcripts yielded amplified TCR beta CDR3 regions. The TCR CDR3 was amplified in a first-round RT-PCR using the HTBI primer set. Via MiXCR, TCRdb re-called the multiplex PCR reads, giving one row per CDR3 protein. The sample has about 640,000 distinct CDR3 sequences; roughly 20% are singletons. Overall study findings and caveats: Also found in blood were most expanded thyroid clonotypes above 0.001.

Ten or more counts support this clonotype. The antigen is unknown. The receptor was isolated from a man between 25 and 39 years old with Graves' ophthalmopathy. The V gene is TRBV5-1, the J gene TRBJ2-7; 11 nucleotides align to TRBD1. The sequenced sample consisted of blood. CDR3 in amino acids: CASSLEGTGGYEQYF. CDR3 DNA: TGCGCCAGCAGCTTGGAAGGGACAGGGGGCTACGAGCAGTACTTC.